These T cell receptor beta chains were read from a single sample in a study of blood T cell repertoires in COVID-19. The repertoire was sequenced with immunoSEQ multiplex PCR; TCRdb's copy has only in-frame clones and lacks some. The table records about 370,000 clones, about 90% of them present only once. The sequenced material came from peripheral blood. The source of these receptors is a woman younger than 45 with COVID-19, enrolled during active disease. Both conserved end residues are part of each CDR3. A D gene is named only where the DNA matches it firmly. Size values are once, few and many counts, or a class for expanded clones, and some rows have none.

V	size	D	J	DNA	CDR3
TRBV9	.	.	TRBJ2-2	TGTGCCAGCAGCGACGGAGGGACCGGGGAGCTGTTTTTT	CASSDGGTGELFF
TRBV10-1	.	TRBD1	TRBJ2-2	TGCGCCAGCAGTGAGTCGGTGGACAGGCCGAACACCGGGGAGCTGTTTTTT	CASSESVDRPNTGELFF
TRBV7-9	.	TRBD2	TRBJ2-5	TGTGCCAGCAGCCCCGGGACTAGCGGGAGGGCCATGGAGACCCAGTACTTC	CASSPGTSGRAMETQYF
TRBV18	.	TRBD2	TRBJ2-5	TGTGCCAGCTCACGGGCCCTCTTAGCGGGGGGTAAAGAGACCCAGTACTTC	CASSRALLAGGKETQYF
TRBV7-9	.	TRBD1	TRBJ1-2	TGTGCCAGCAGCTTCGGGCAGGGGGCGGAGGGCTACACCTTC	CASSFGQGAEGYTF
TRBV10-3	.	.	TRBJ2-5	TGTGCCATCAGTGAGTACAGTGGGTATCAGCAAGAGACGGCCCAGTACTTC	CAISEYSGYQQETAQYF
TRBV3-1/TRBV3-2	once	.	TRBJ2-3	TGTGCCAGCAGCCAAGGGGGGCACGATACGCAGTATTTT	CASSQGGHDTQYF
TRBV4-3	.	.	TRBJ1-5	TGCGCCAGCAGCCAAGCTTTCCGGGGGGACAATCAGCCCCAGCATTTT	CASSQAFRGDNQPQHF
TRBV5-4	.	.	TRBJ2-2	TGTGCCGGCCGGGAGTTTAACACCGGGGAGCTGTTTTTT	CAGREFNTGELFF
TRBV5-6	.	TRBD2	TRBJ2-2	TGTGCCAGCAGCCCCGGACTAGGCCCCGGGGAGCTGTTTTTT	CASSPGLGPGELFF
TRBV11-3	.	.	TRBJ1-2	TGTGCCAGCAGCTTAGAACCGCAGGGGTACGGCTACACCTTC	CASSLEPQGYGYTF
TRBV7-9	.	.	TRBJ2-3	TGTGCCAGCTCCAAGGTAGTGGATACGCAGTATTTT	CASSKVVDTQYF
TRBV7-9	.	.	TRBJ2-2	TGTGCCAGCAGCCGGAGTACCGGGGAGCTGTTTTTT	CASSRSTGELFF
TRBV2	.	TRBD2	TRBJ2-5	TGTGCCAGCAGGAGCGGAGCGGGGGAGACCCAGTACTTC	CASRSGAGETQYF
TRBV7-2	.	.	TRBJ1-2	TGTGCCAGCAGCTCCAGGGGTGGACGGGGCTACACCTTC	CASSSRGGRGYTF
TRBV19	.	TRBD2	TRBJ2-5	TGTGCCAGTAGAAAGGTCCTAGCGGACCAAGAGACCCAGTACTTC	CASRKVLADQETQYF
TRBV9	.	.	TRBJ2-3	TGTGCCAGCAGCGTAGAGGGGGGGCCTGTAGATACGCAGTATTTT	CASSVEGGPVDTQYF
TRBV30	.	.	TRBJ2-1	TGTGCCTGGAGTGTAGGAGGGTTCGCCTACAATGAGCAGTTCTTC	CAWSVGGFAYNEQFF
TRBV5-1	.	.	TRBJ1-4	TGCGCCAGCAGCGCGCAGAAGGGGACAACTAATGAAAAACTGTTTTTT	CASSAQKGTTNEKLFF
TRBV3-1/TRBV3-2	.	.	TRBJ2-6	TGTGCCAGCAGCCAAGATCGGTCCCCTGATGACTCTGGGGCCAACGTCCTGACTTTC	CASSQDRSPDDSGANVLTF
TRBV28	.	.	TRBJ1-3	TGTGCCAGCAGTCCCGCCGGACTAACAAACACCATATATTTT	CASSPAGLTNTIYF
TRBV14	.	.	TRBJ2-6	TGTGCCAGCAGCCGGCGGGGACTTGGTGGGGCCAACGTCCTGACTTTC	CASSRRGLGGANVLTF
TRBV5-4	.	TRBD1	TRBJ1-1	TGTGCCAGCAGCAAGACAGGGGGCGCCTCCCGAACTGAAGCTTTCTTT	CASSKTGGASRTEAFF
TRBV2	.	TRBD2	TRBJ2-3	TGTGCCAGCAGTGCAACTAGAGCGGGGGGCCGGACAGATACGCAGTATTTT	CASSATRAGGRTDTQYF
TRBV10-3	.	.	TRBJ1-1	TGTGCCATCAGTGGGGCAGGGGCGGACACTGAAGCTTTCTTT	CAISGAGADTEAFF
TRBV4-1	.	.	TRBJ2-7	TGCGCCAGCAGCCAAGCGAGTGGCGGGGCATCCTACGAGCAGTACTTC	CASSQASGGASYEQYF
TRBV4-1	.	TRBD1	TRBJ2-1	TGCGCCAGCAGCCAAGTCCAGGGTGGGACAGATGAGCAGTTCTTC	CASSQVQGGTDEQFF
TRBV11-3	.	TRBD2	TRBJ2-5	TGTGCCAGCAGCTTAACTAGCGGGACAGAGACCCAGTACTTC	CASSLTSGTETQYF
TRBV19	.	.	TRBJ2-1	TGTGCCAGTACCAGGGGGGACTCTGGACCAAATGAGCAGTTCTTC	CASTRGDSGPNEQFF
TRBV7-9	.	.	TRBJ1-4	TGTGCCAGCAGCGAGGGGGTAACTGAAAAACTGTTTTTT	CASSEGVTEKLFF
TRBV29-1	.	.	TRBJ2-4	TGCAGCGTTGAAATGACAGACAAAAACATTCAGTACTTC	CSVEMTDKNIQYF
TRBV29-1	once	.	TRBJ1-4	TGCAGCGGGGGGACACCGGCTGGAAAACTGTTTTTT	CSGGTPAGKLFF
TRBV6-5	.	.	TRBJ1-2	TGTGCCAGCAGATATTCAGAAGGGGGTGAAGGCTACACCTTC	CASRYSEGGEGYTF
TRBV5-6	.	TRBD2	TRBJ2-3	TGTGCCAGCAGCCCGACTAGCGGGGCCACAGATACGCAGTATTTT	CASSPTSGATDTQYF
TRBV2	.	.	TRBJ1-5	TGTGCCAGCACAGGGGGCAATCAGCCCCAGCATTTT	CASTGGNQPQHF
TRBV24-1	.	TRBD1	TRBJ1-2	TGTGCCACCAGCTCCCCCGGGACAGGGAGTGGCTACACCTTC	CATSSPGTGSGYTF
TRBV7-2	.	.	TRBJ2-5	TGTGCCAGCAGCTTAAGGAGAAGACTAGGAAAAGAGACCCAGTACTTC	CASSLRRRLGKETQYF
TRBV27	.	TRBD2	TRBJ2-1	TGTGCCAGCAGTCCCCGGACTAGCGGGGCCCTAGATGAGCAGTTCTTC	CASSPRTSGALDEQFF
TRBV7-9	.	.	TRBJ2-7	TGTGCCAGCAGCTTAGCTAGCTCCTACGAGCAGTACTTC	CASSLASSYEQYF
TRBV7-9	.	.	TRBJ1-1	TGTGCCAGCAGCTCCCGGGGGGAATTGACTGAAGCTTTCTTT	CASSSRGELTEAFF
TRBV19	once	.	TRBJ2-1	TGTGCCAGTTTAGCAGGGTCCGTTGGGAATGAGCAGTTCTTC	CASLAGSVGNEQFF
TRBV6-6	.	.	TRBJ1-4	TGTGCCAGCAGTTACTCGTTCGGGGTCGATGAAAAACTGTTTTTT	CASSYSFGVDEKLFF
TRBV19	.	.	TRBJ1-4	TGTGCCAGTAGTATCCAGGGCGAGGAAAAACTGTTTTTT	CASSIQGEEKLFF
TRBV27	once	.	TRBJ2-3	TGTGCCAGCAGCTGGGGGGCAGATACGCAGTATTTT	CASSWGADTQYF
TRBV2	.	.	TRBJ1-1	TGTGCCAGCAGTCGACAAGTGAACACTGAAGCTTTCTTT	CASSRQVNTEAFF
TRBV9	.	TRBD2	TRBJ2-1	TGTGCCAGCAGCGTTGAGCTAGCGGTCTACAATGAGCAGTTCTTC	CASSVELAVYNEQFF
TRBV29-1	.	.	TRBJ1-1	TGCAGCGTGGTGGTAGGGGGGGGAGGTGAAGCTTTCTTT	CSVVVGGGGEAFF
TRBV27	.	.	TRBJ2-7	TGTGCCAGCGGGTTAGGGCAGGGGAGCGAGCAGTACTTC	CASGLGQGSEQYF
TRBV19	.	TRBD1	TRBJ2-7	TGTGCCAGTAGTGACTCAGGGGGCGTGCCTGACGAGCAGTACTTC	CASSDSGGVPDEQYF
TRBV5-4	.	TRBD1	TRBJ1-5	TGTGCCAGCAGCTTGGACAGGGGGTCGAGTCAGCCCCAGCATTTT	CASSLDRGSSQPQHF
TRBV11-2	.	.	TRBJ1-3	TGTGGGTCAGGGGTCAACTCTGGAAACACCATATATTTT	CGSGVNSGNTIYF